The next 28 T cell receptor beta chains were all read from a single sample in a study of blood T cell repertoires in COVID-19. TCRdb keeps only in-frame clones here, not all; method: immunoSEQ multiplex PCR. The data contain some 120,000 clones, 88% of them singletons. The sequencing sample was made of peripheral blood. The receptors stem from a human donor in a cohort sampled during active COVID-19.

CDR3 in DNA: TGCGCCAGCAGCCCTTACACAGGGAGCTACGAGCAGTACTTC. As protein: CASSPYTGSYEQYF. This chain links TRBV5-1 with TRBJ2-7; the D gene is possibly TRBD1 (6 bases). The CDR3 sequence is 14 residues long. Trimming took 4 bases from V and 3 from J, leaving 14 bases between them. Germline V CDR1 and CDR2: SGHRS, YFSETQ. The variable domain in full, completed from reference TRBV5-1 and TRBJ2-7, reads KAGVTQTPRYLIKTRGQQVTLSCSPISGHRSVSWYQQTPGQGLQFLFEYFSETQRNKGNFPGRFSGRQFSNSRSEMNVSTLELGDSALYLCASSPYTGSYEQYFGPGTRLTVT.

The rearrangement uses TRBV2 and TRBJ2-5; 8 nucleotides match TRBD2. The CDR3 totals 14 residues. In germline, CDR1 is SNHLY, CDR2 FYNNEI. V shed 3 bases, J shed 4 bases, and the junction held 4 bases outside the gene matches. The CDR3 spells CASSDRRGAETQYF. CDR3 coding DNA: TGTGCCAGCAGTGATCGGCGGGGGGCAGAGACCCAGTACTTC.

The chain links TRBV24-1 to TRBJ2-3; 11 nucleotides line up with TRBD1. The CDR3 extends over 16 amino acids. The germline V gene encodes CDR1 KGHDR and CDR2 SFDVKD. Trimming removed 3 bases from V and 3 bases from J; junction bases left unmatched: 4. CDR3 DNA: TGTGCCACCAGTGATCGGACAGGGGGCTGGACAGATACGCAGTATTTT. It encodes CATSDRTGGWTDTQYF.

This clone was counted a few times. V is TRBV5-6 and J is TRBJ1-5; TRBD1 agrees at 8 bases. Germline CDR1 and CDR2: SGHDT and YYEEEE. Losses at the gene ends were 5 bases for V and 0 bases for J; bases not matched to a gene: 4. The CDR3 contains 15 residues. The CDR3 sequence is CASRDRDYSNQPQHF. CDR3 DNA sequence: TGTGCCAGCAGGGACAGGGACTATAGCAATCAGCCCCAGCATTTT.

The genes are TRBV5-1 and TRBJ2-7, with D maybe TRBD2 (6 bases). Trimming cost V 2 bases and J 3 bases, with 18 bases left between them. Germline V gives CDR1 SGHRS, CDR2 YFSETQ. The CDR3 is made up of 16 amino acids. CDR3 nucleotides: TGCGCCAGCAGCTTTTTTCCCGCGGGGTTAGGCTACGAGCAGTACTTC. Translating gives CASSFFPAGLGYEQYF.

The CDR3 DNA reads as TGCGCCAGCAGAAATGGCCCATCCCGCGGGGGTGGCTACACCTTC. Protein product: CASRNGPSRGGGYTF. V and J are TRBV5-1 and TRBJ1-2; a weak D match, TRBD1 (5 bases). Germline V CDR1 and CDR2: SGHRS, YFSETQ. The V and J ends lost 5 bases and 7 bases respectively, with 21 bases between them. This CDR3 region has 15 residues.

This chain uses TRBV2 with TRBJ2-4; D is possibly TRBD2 (6 bases). Germline CDR1 SNHLY, CDR2 FYNNEI. This CDR3 is built from 15 residues. V lost 6 bases and J 7 bases, leaving 19 bases between the germline ends. Here the CDR3 reads CASRDGGGDGNIQYF. DNA of the CDR3: TGTGCCAGCAGAGATGGAGGCGGGGACGGTAACATTCAGTACTTC. Based on the CDR3 plus reference TRBV2 and TRBJ2-4, the full variable domain is EPEVTQTPSHQVTQMGQEVILRCVPISNHLYFYWYRQILGQKVEFLVSFYNNEISEKSEIFDDQFSVERPDGSNFTLKIRSTKLEDSAMYFCASRDGGGDGNIQYFGAGTRLSVL.

This clone showed up just a few times. The sample has other DNA sequences that encode this CDR3 too. The rearrangement uses TRBV4-1 and TRBJ2-7; 8 bases map to TRBD1. V lost 1 base and J lost 4; bases outside the gene matches: 3. CDR1 and CDR2 (germline): MGHRA, YSYEKL. The CDR3 is made up of 14 amino acids. The DNA of the CDR3 is TGCGCCAGCAGCCAAGCAGGGGGCGGATACGAGCAGTACTTC. Protein: CASSQAGGGYEQYF.

The chain joins TRBV7-9 to TRBJ1-4; D might be TRBD1 (5 bases). Trimming stripped 5 bases from V and 7 bases from J, with 14 bases between. CDR1 is SEHNR and CDR2 is FQNEAQ in the germline V gene (reference sequence). CDR3 length equals 14 residues. The CDR3 protein is CASSPQGFSEKLFF. CDR3 DNA: TGTGCCAGCAGCCCTCAGGGTTTCAGTGAAAAACTGTTTTTT.

This clone appeared once. V gene TRBV11-2 combines with J gene TRBJ1-1; a possible D gene is TRBD1 (6 bases). V was pared by 5 bases and J by 1 base, with 14 bases between. In germline, CDR1 is SGHAT, CDR2 FQNNGV. This CDR3 comprises 15 residues. CDR3 sequence (DNA): TGTGCCAGCAGCCCAAACAGGGTTTGGAACACTGAAGCTTTCTTT. Amino acids: CASSPNRVWNTEAFF.

In regard to this clone: Likely a read error: the CDR3 ends without its conserved phenylalanine or tryptophan. Because the CDR3's place on the DNA is in doubt, the DNA is left out and the CDR3 is given as listed by TCRdb. The chain combines TRBV6-1 with TRBJ2-7; no check of the table's D call, TRBD1, against the DNA was made. Germline V gene sequence: CDR1 MNHNS, CDR2 SASEGT. From its first to its last residue, the CDR3 has 12 amino acids. CDR3 region: CASSEALLGQAY.

The chain carries TRBV6-2 or TRBV6-3 and TRBJ1-5; TRBD1 matches at 7 bases. V dropped 5 bases and J dropped 0; count of bases not matched to a gene: 4. Germline CDR1 and CDR2: MNHEY and SVGEGT. The CDR3 extends over 15 amino acids. The CDR3 region has the DNA TGTGCCAGCAGTCCGGGACAGCATAGCAATCAGCCCCAGCATTTT. It is translated as CASSPGQHSNQPQHF.

This clone was recorded once. The chain has TRBV28 and TRBJ1-2; TRBD1 aligns across 7 bases. CDR1 MDHEN and CDR2 SYDVKM come from the germline V gene. The CDR3 sequence is 15 residues long. The V and J ends lost 6 bases and 4 bases, in that order; junction bases with no gene match: 11. CDR3 in DNA: TGTGCCAGCAGCGCAAGCAGGGGGTCGGTCTATGGCTACACCTTC. It yields the protein CASSASRGSVYGYTF.

CDR3: CASSEAYLSSNGYTF. DNA of the CDR3: TGTGCCAGCAGTGAAGCTTACCTCTCCTCTAATGGCTACACCTTC. The chain carries TRBV6-1 and TRBJ1-2; no reliable D call. V was trimmed by 0 bases and J by 6 bases, leaving 14 bases between them. This CDR3 region has 15 residues. Germline assignment: CDR1 MNHNS and CDR2 SASEGT.

The CDR3 is CAWSVRGGADTQYF. In DNA form, the CDR3 reads TGTGCCTGGAGTGTACGGGGGGGAGCAGATACGCAGTATTTT. The chain couples TRBV30 to TRBJ2-3; TRBD2 matches at 8 bases. Germline V gives CDR1 GTSNPN, CDR2 SVGIG (reference sequence). Trimming at V came to 0 bases and at J to 4 bases, leaving 3 bases not matched to a gene. There are 14 residues in the CDR3.

The chain employs TRBV2 and TRBJ2-3; 14 bases match TRBD2. J lost 0 bases, V lost 5 bases, and 4 bases had no gene match. The CDR3 sequence is 17 residues long. The germline CDR1 and CDR2 sequences are SNHLY and FYNNEI. The CDR3 nucleotides are TGTGCCAGCAGTATGACTAGCGGGGGGGCTAGCACAGATACGCAGTATTTT. Translation gives CASSMTSGGASTDTQYF. The full variable domain, its missing parts supplied by reference TRBV2 and TRBJ2-3, is EPEVTQTPSHQVTQMGQEVILRCVPISNHLYFYWYRQILGQKVEFLVSFYNNEISEKSEIFDDQFSVERPDGSNFTLKIRSTKLEDSAMYFCASSMTSGGASTDTQYFGPGTRLTVL.

This clone showed up just a few times. The CDR3: CASSSEQATSGNTIYF. CDR3 nucleotides: TGTGCCAGCAGCTCCGAACAGGCTACCTCTGGAAACACCATATATTTT. The rearrangement links TRBV7-9 to TRBJ1-3, with D tentatively TRBD1 (5 bases). CDR3 length: 16 residues. V lost 4 bases to trimming and J lost 0 bases, with 13 bases between them. Germline values: CDR1 SEHNR, CDR2 FQNEAQ (reference sequence).

CDR3 DNA: TGTGCCAGCGCGGCTAGCGGGAGGATTGGCAATGAGCAGTTCTTC. Amino acid sequence: CASAASGRIGNEQFF. V gene TRBV7-6 combines with J gene TRBJ2-1; 11 bases line up with TRBD2. The junction had 9 bases not matched to a gene; V was cut back by 8 bases and J by 6 bases. Germline-derived CDR1 and CDR2 are SGHVS and FNYEAQ. There are 15 residues in the CDR3.

The chain employs TRBV4-1 and TRBJ2-7; D might be TRBD1 (6 bases). The CDR3 has 15 residues. CDR1 and CDR2 (germline): MGHRA, YSYEKL. Trimming removed 4 bases at V and 0 bases at J, with 13 bases between. The CDR3, as DNA: TGCGCCAGCAGCCCTCAACCAGGGGTCTCCTACGAGCAGTACTTC. Its translation: CASSPQPGVSYEQYF.

This chain joins TRBV15 and TRBJ2-7; tentatively, D is TRBD2 (5 bases). The CDR3 sequence is 14 residues long. V was trimmed by 1 base and J by 7 bases, leaving 14 bases between them. Germline V gives CDR1 LNHNV, CDR2 YYDKDF (reference sequence). In nucleotides, the CDR3 is TGTGCCACCAGCAGAGGGACTTCCCCGGGGGAGCAGTACTTC. It is translated as CATSRGTSPGEQYF.

This chain uses TRBV27 with TRBJ2-3; 15 positions match TRBD2. This CDR3 has 14 residues. V shed 5 bases and J 6 bases; nucleotides not matched to a gene: 0. Germline CDR1 and CDR2: MNHEY and SMNVEV (reference sequence). The CDR3 DNA reads TGTGCCAGCAGTGGACTAGCGGGGGGGGATACGCAGTATTTT. Residues: CASSGLAGGDTQYF.

A single count supports this clone. This chain connects TRBV3-1 (or the pseudogene TRBV3-2) to TRBJ2-5, with D tentatively TRBD2 (6 bases). The CDR3 contains 14 residues. Germline V gene lookup returns CDR1 LGHDT and CDR2 YNNKEL (reference sequence). V lost 5 bases and J 4 bases, leaving 14 bases between the germline ends. This CDR3 is CASSVAAGRETQYF. The CDR3 bases are TGTGCCAGCAGCGTCGCGGCGGGAAGAGAGACCCAGTACTTC.

This sequence joins TRBV5-6 and TRBJ2-5; D is possibly TRBD1 (6 bases). This CDR3 region has 15 residues. Germline loops: CDR1 SGHDT, CDR2 YYEEEE. Trimming cost V 0 bases and J 1 base, with 10 bases left between them. CDR3 in DNA: TGTGCCAGCAGCTTGGCGCCAGGGGCCCAAGAGACCCAGTACTTC. This gives the protein CASSLAPGAQETQYF. Full variable domain (missing parts from reference TRBV5-6 and TRBJ2-5): DAGVTQSPTHLIKTRGQQVTLRCSPKSGHDTVSWYQQALGQGPQFIFQYYEEEERQRGNFPDRFSGHQFPNYSSELNVNALLLGDSALYLCASSLAPGAQETQYFGPGTRLLVL.

This clone was detected only once. The genes are TRBV15 and TRBJ2-3, with 7 positions matching TRBD2. With V trimmed by 1 base and J by 2 bases, 6 bases remained unmatched. Germline CDR1 is LNHNV and CDR2 is YYDKDF (reference sequence). The CDR3 contains 16 residues. CDR3 nucleotide sequence: TGTGCCACCAGCAGAGGGCTGGCGGGGGACACAGATACGCAGTATTTT. Translation: CATSRGLAGDTDTQYF.

This rearrangement joins TRBV4-2 to TRBJ1-1; D is unresolved. The CDR3 totals 13 residues. V shed 4 bases and J shed 11 bases, with 17 bases lying between them. Germline CDR1 reads LGHNA; CDR2 reads YNFKEQ. CDR3 sequence reads: CASSPRFGVRAFF. As DNA, the CDR3 is TGTGCCAGCAGCCCCCGCTTCGGGGTGAGGGCTTTCTTT.

J is TRBJ1-3 and V is TRBV12-3 or TRBV12-4; no clear D. V lost 8 bases to trimming and J lost 5 bases, with 4 bases between them. CDR3 length equals 10 residues. The CDR3 DNA reads TGTGCCAGCGCGAGAAACACCATATATTTT. This gives the protein CASARNTIYF.

This chain links TRBV2 with TRBJ1-2; possibly TRBD1 for D (5 bases). CDR1 and CDR2 from the germline V gene are SNHLY and FYNNEI. CDR3 length equals 15 residues. Trimming took off 6 bases at V and 3 bases at J, with 17 bases between the two ends. CDR3 in amino acids: CASSPGGIKDYGYTF. The CDR3 DNA is TGTGCCAGCAGCCCCGGGGGGATAAAGGACTATGGCTACACCTTC.

The chain links TRBV7-2 to TRBJ2-5; perhaps TRBD2 as D (5 bases). Germline CDR1 reads SGHTA; CDR2 reads FQGNSA. V was cut by 3 bases and J by 5 bases, with 13 bases left in between. The CDR3 length is 14 residues. The CDR3, as DNA: TGTGCCAGCAGCTTCGGGGTTGGGCGGGAGACCCAGTACTTC. It specifies CASSFGVGRETQYF.